These T cell receptor beta chains were read from a single sample in a study of cytomegalovirus exposure and HLA in healthy donors. Profiled with immunoSEQ multiplex PCR; TCRdb holds only in-frame clones, not every one. The sample consists of 95,000 to 150,000 clones, roughly 80% of them appearing once. Sequencing was carried out using PBMCs. Receptor source: a man between 25 and 39 years old in good health and CMV-seronegative. The CDR3 runs from the conserved cysteine through the conserved F or W. The order of the fields is V gene, J gene, D gene, CDR3 protein. D genes are given only for firm matches.

TRBV28,TRBJ1-2,NA,CASSLTPPAPPGGYTF
TRBV5-1,TRBJ1-1,TRBD1,CASSLEGTARAFF
TRBV25-1,TRBJ2-7,NA,CASQGRQGRAYEQYF
TRBV4-3,TRBJ2-3,TRBD2,CASSQAGGLFTDTQYF
TRBV5-4,TRBJ2-1,NA,CASSLVGDEQFF
TRBV7-7,TRBJ2-3,NA,CASSLPRYSTDTQYF
TRBV19,TRBJ1-4,NA,CASSIAGPGANEKLFF
TRBV19,TRBJ1-1,TRBD1,CASSTLQGATEAFF
TRBV6-5,TRBJ1-1,TRBD1,CASSTGQGNTEAFF
TRBV5-1,TRBJ2-1,NA,CASSLGGGRYNEQFF
TRBV5-4,TRBJ1-5,TRBD1,CASSLYDREVSNQPQHF
TRBV27,TRBJ2-1,TRBD1,CASSFIIQGHNEQFF
TRBV2,TRBJ2-2,NA,CASSSAGDITGELFF
TRBV9,TRBJ2-3,NA,CASSVDPRGPSDTQYF
TRBV15,TRBJ2-7,NA,CATSRALTDRGFEQYF
TRBV6-1,TRBJ2-7,TRBD1,CASSEQGTALSRQQYF
TRBV16,TRBJ1-1,NA,CASSQSVRGNTEAFF
TRBV11-3,TRBJ2-1,NA,CASSFRRGNEQFF
TRBV6-1,TRBJ1-4,TRBD1,CASSETGGEKLFF
TRBV28,TRBJ1-3,NA,CASPTNSGNTIYF
TRBV9,TRBJ2-2,NA,CASSRLTGELFF
TRBV19,TRBJ2-2,NA,CASSIGGSGTGELFF
TRBV5-1,TRBJ2-7,NA,CASSLSSGVYEQYF
TRBV4-3,TRBJ1-6,NA,CASSQDPVNSPLHF
TRBV18,TRBJ2-7,TRBD1,CASSPGTGSYEQYF
TRBV29-1,TRBJ1-4,NA,CSVEGRGTNEKLFF
TRBV5-6,TRBJ2-3,NA,CASSQGGPGADTQYF
TRBV25-1,TRBJ2-7,TRBD1,CASSGDSYEQYF
TRBV2,TRBJ1-1,TRBD1,CASRGTGGLNTEAFF
TRBV18,TRBJ1-1,TRBD1,CASSPGTGGWTEAFF
TRBV10-1,TRBJ2-1,NA,CASGRTYNEQFF
TRBV5-1,TRBJ1-6,NA,CASKIRQGDSPLHF
TRBV29-1,TRBJ2-5,TRBD1,CSVEAPGQGARSSEQYF
TRBV30,TRBJ2-1,NA,CAWSVPGERVYNEQFF
TRBV7-9,TRBJ2-7,TRBD2,CASSSTRLAGDMTREQYF
TRBV6-5,TRBJ2-3,NA,CASSGGRTDTQYF
TRBV7-8,TRBJ1-5,NA,CASSLGGRNQPQHF
TRBV27,TRBJ2-1,TRBD2,CASTGLAGGSYNEQFF
TRBV6-1,TRBJ2-7,TRBD2,CASVTSGGSGEQYF
TRBV6-6,TRBJ1-2,NA,CASSSAIYRDGYTF
TRBV30,TRBJ1-1,NA,CACLVRGMNTEAFF
TRBV2,TRBJ2-3,NA,CASSEDRGTDTQYF
TRBV5-4,TRBJ2-1,TRBD2,CASSLVVSGDYNEQFF
TRBV7-9,TRBJ2-2,NA,CASSLAGGRTGELFF
TRBV14,TRBJ1-2,NA,CASSQDHRANYGYTF
TRBV18,TRBJ2-5,TRBD2,CASSLYPGLAGTMGTQYF
TRBV9,TRBJ2-1,TRBD2,CASSVAPASGGAEEFF
TRBV6-5,TRBJ2-1,NA,CASSYSFSGYEQFF
TRBV28,TRBJ2-7,NA,CASSLSGSTYEQYF
TRBV28,TRBJ2-5,TRBD1,CASSLQGARETQYF
TRBV27,TRBJ1-6,NA,CASRLTGLDSPLHF
TRBV28,TRBJ2-7,TRBD2,CASSTTGEGNYEQYF
TRBV5-1,TRBJ1-1,NA,CASSLDRANTEAFF
TRBV6-1,TRBJ2-3,NA,CASLRGSTDTQYF
TRBV4-1,TRBJ1-2,TRBD1,CASSQEGQGLYGYTF
TRBV6-5,TRBJ2-1,NA,CASSYTGYRDNEQFF
TRBV28,TRBJ2-7,TRBD1,CASSPTPDRGYEQYF
TRBV7-9,TRBJ1-2,NA,CSSSLEGHYGYTF
TRBV5-1,TRBJ2-2,TRBD2,CASSLKGSGGAVNTGELFF
TRBV25-1,TRBJ2-2,TRBD1,CASSGQGARSSTGELFF